This T cell receptor beta chain was profiled in a study of metastatic and nonmetastatic thyroid tumors. Until they underwent thyroid surgery, no patient had received any treatment. Germline V gene data show CDR1 as MNHEY and CDR2 as SVGEGT. There are 14 residues in the CDR3. The V and J ends lost 10 bases and 3 bases respectively, with 17 bases between them. There are many counts of this clone. TCRdb re-processed the PCR reads through MiXCR. This table holds tens of thousands of clones, approximately 12% found once. This clonotype originated in a female donor with papillary thyroid cancer or a benign thyroid nodule (not recorded which). Some clones in this sample may be carry-over from other donors' samples. The chain couples TRBV6-2 or TRBV6-3 to TRBJ2-3; D tentatively fits TRBD1 or TRBD2 (5 bases each). Sequencing was performed on tumor tissue. The CDR3 protein is CATLSGAGTDTQYF. The DNA of the CDR3 is TGTGCCACGTTGTCCGGGGCTGGTACAGATACGCAGTATTTT.